Listed below are T cell receptor beta chains from one sample, sequenced in a study of T cell repertoires in ileal Crohn's disease. Measured with immunoSEQ multiplex PCR; TCRdb has only the in-frame clones, and not every one. The table has some 14,000 clones, about 71% seen once. The source material was ileal tissue. Receptors were obtained from an adult with Crohn's disease. Each CDR3 is given with its conserved first and last residue. A D gene is named only where the DNA matches it firmly. Where a row states a size, it is once, few, many or the class of an expanded clone; other rows omit it.

size: NA
D: NA
J: TRBJ1-2
V: TRBV7-8
DNA: TGTGCCAGCAGCTTATTGTCCGGGATAATCCTCTATGGCTACACCTTC
CDR3: CASSLLSGIILYGYTF

size: NA
D: TRBD1
J: TRBJ2-7
V: TRBV7-9
DNA: TGTGCCAGCAGCTCAAGGACAGGGATCCGCTCCTACGAGCAGTACTTC
CDR3: CASSSRTGIRSYEQYF

size: few
D: TRBD2
J: TRBJ2-2
V: TRBV4-1
DNA: TGCGCCAGCAGCCAGATGGCAGGGGTGCGGGGGGGCACCGGGGAGCTGTTTTTT
CDR3: CASSQMAGVRGGTGELFF

size: few
D: NA
J: TRBJ2-7
V: TRBV7-9
DNA: TGTGCCAGCAGCTTATCAGGCTACGAGCAGTACTTC
CDR3: CASSLSGYEQYF

size: NA
D: NA
J: TRBJ1-3
V: TRBV30
DNA: TGTGCCTGGAGATCCGGGCAGCGCTCTGGAAACACCATATATTTT
CDR3: CAWRSGQRSGNTIYF

size: few
D: NA
J: TRBJ2-1
V: TRBV11-2
DNA: TGTGCCAGCAGCCGGGACTTCCCCCAGGGTGAGCAGTTCTTC
CDR3: CASSRDFPQGEQFF

size: once
D: NA
J: TRBJ2-7
V: TRBV11-2
DNA: TGTGCCAGCAGCTTAGCCCGACAGGCCGTCTACGAGCAGTACTTC
CDR3: CASSLARQAVYEQYF

size: once
D: NA
J: TRBJ1-2
V: TRBV5-1
DNA: TGCGCCAGCAGCCAGGACGGCGGCTACACCTTC
CDR3: CASSQDGGYTF

size: once
D: NA
J: TRBJ2-7
V: TRBV19
DNA: TGTGCCAGTACTCCCGTATCGGGGGTTGGGGAGCAGTACTTC
CDR3: CASTPVSGVGEQYF

size: NA
D: NA
J: TRBJ2-5
V: TRBV7-2
DNA: TGTGCCAGCAGCTTCCGACGAGGAGAGGAGACCCAGTACTTC
CDR3: CASSFRRGEETQYF

size: once
D: NA
J: TRBJ1-5
V: TRBV18
DNA: TGTGCCAGCTCACTAGGTACGGGTCAGCCCCAGCATTTT
CDR3: CASSLGTGQPQHF

size: NA
D: NA
J: TRBJ2-2
V: TRBV7-8
DNA: TGTGCCAGCAGCTTAGCGGGACCCTTCGGCGGGGAGCTGTTTTTT
CDR3: CASSLAGPFGGELFF

size: NA
D: NA
J: TRBJ1-4
V: TRBV7-7
DNA: TGTGCTAGCAGCCAAGGGCATGGAGAAAAACTGTTTTTT
CDR3: CASSQGHGEKLFF

size: NA
D: TRBD1
J: TRBJ2-7
V: TRBV2
DNA: TGTGCCAGCGGCTGGGACAGGGCCTACGAGCAGTACTTC
CDR3: CASGWDRAYEQYF

size: NA
D: NA
J: TRBJ2-1
V: TRBV19
DNA: TGTGCCAGTAGTATGACGGGGGAGAGAGGCAATGAGCAGTTCTTC
CDR3: CASSMTGERGNEQFF

size: NA
D: TRBD2
J: TRBJ2-3
V: TRBV4-2
DNA: TGTGCCAGCAGCCAAGATCTCGCGGGGGGCACAGATACGCAGTATTTT
CDR3: CASSQDLAGGTDTQYF

size: NA
D: TRBD1
J: TRBJ2-1
V: TRBV29-1
DNA: TGCAGCGTGGGACAGGGGGGTTCGTACAATGAGCAGTTCTTC
CDR3: CSVGQGGSYNEQFF

size: medium-sized
D: TRBD2
J: TRBJ2-7
V: TRBV2
DNA: TGTGCCAGCAGTAGAACTAGCGGGGCTTACGAGCAGTACTTC
CDR3: CASSRTSGAYEQYF

size: NA
D: NA
J: TRBJ1-1
V: TRBV28
DNA: TGTGCCAGCAGTACCAGGGGCTTGGGCGTCGCTGAAGCTTTCTTT
CDR3: CASSTRGLGVAEAFF

size: few
D: NA
J: TRBJ1-3
V: TRBV2
DNA: TGTGCCAGCAGTGAGGCGTCCGGAAACACCATATATTTT
CDR3: CASSEASGNTIYF

size: NA
D: NA
J: TRBJ1-1
V: TRBV5-4
DNA: TGTGCCAGCAGCTTGGAAGGGATGAACACTGAAGCTTTCTTT
CDR3: CASSLEGMNTEAFF

size: NA
D: TRBD2
J: TRBJ2-1
V: TRBV23-1
DNA: TGCGCCAGCAGTCAATCGCTTGGACTAGCGGCCTGGAATGAGCAGTTCTTC
CDR3: CASSQSLGLAAWNEQFF

size: NA
D: TRBD2
J: TRBJ2-1
V: TRBV14
DNA: TGTGCCAGCAGCGCTAGCGGGGACGTCACCTACAATGAGCAGTTCTTC
CDR3: CASSASGDVTYNEQFF

size: NA
D: NA
J: TRBJ2-7
V: TRBV14
DNA: TGTGCCAGCAGCCAAGAGTTAGCGCTTGCCTACGAGCAGTACTTC
CDR3: CASSQELALAYEQYF

size: few
D: NA
J: TRBJ2-2
V: TRBV27
DNA: TGTGCCAGCGCCCTGAGAAGGGACGGGACCGGGGAGCTGTTTTTT
CDR3: CASALRRDGTGELFF

size: NA
D: TRBD2
J: TRBJ2-3
V: TRBV6-1
DNA: TGTGCCAGCAGTGGGGGACTAGCGGGGGGCACAGATACGCAGTATTTT
CDR3: CASSGGLAGGTDTQYF

size: NA
D: TRBD2
J: TRBJ2-5
V: TRBV27
DNA: TGTGCCAGCAGTTTATACCCCCCCTTGACTAGCGGGGGGGCTTTGGGGCAAGAGACCCAGTACTTC
CDR3: CASSLYPPLTSGGALGQETQYF